The 10 T cell receptor beta chains below come from one sample, sequenced in a study of regulatory T cells in long-lasting Graves disease. Arm-PCR of CDR3 regions with iRepertoire HTBI primers generated TCR beta libraries. TCRdb reprocessed the multiplex PCR reads via MiXCR and lists one record per CDR3 protein. The data show 400,000 to 500,000 distinct CDR3 sequences, more than 12% seen once. Time point indicated: newly diagnosed GD, antithyroid drugs for less than 3 months. Extracted PBMC RNA gave rise to the TCR library. This sample also appeared in a second study, on T cells in Graves' hyperthyroidism and ophthalmopathy.

Sequences were derived from peripheral blood mononuclear cells (PBMCs), sampled at new diagnosis, from a patient treated with antithyroid drugs. These receptors were collected from a woman aged 30 to 39 with Graves disease.

V is TRBV6-1 and J is TRBJ2-3; 10 bases are a match to TRBD2. The ends lost 8 bases at V and 4 bases at J; junction bases unmatched: 6. Germline V CDR1 and CDR2: MNHNS, SASEGT. This CDR3 is built from 14 residues. The CDR3 spells CASGIAGGADTQYF. The CDR3 nucleotides read TGTGCCAGCGGGATAGCGGGAGGTGCAGATACGCAGTATTTT.

This clonotype was counted only a few times. The chain has TRBV27 and TRBJ1-5; D is possibly TRBD1 (5 bases). CDR1 is MNHEY and CDR2 is SMNVEV in the germline V gene (reference sequence). Trimming took off 2 bases at V and 0 bases at J, with 17 bases between the two ends. This CDR3 is built from 18 residues. CDR3 DNA sequence: TGTGCCAGCAGTTTAGTGTTAGGACAACTAAATAGCAATCAGCCCCAGCATTTT. Amino acids: CASSLVLGQLNSNQPQHF.

This clonotype was detected many times. V usage is TRBV7-9 and J usage is TRBJ1-2; TRBD1 might be the D (6 bases). Deletions cut 1 base from V and 4 bases from J, with 10 bases between. This CDR3 contains 14 residues. Germline CDR1 is SEHNR and CDR2 is FQNEAQ (reference sequence). CDR3 coding DNA: TGTGCCAGCAGCTTAGGACAGGAAACCTATGGCTACACCTTC. Encoded protein: CASSLGQETYGYTF.

This clonotype has at least ten counts. The chain links TRBV11-3 to TRBJ1-4, with TRBD1 matching over 8 bases. The CDR3 runs 15 residues. V dropped 2 bases and J dropped 7; count of bases not matched to a gene: 6. Germline V CDR1 and CDR2: SGHNT, YENEEA. The CDR3 spells CASSLNTGQVEKLFF. The CDR3 region has the DNA TGTGCCAGCAGCTTAAATACGGGACAGGTTGAAAAACTGTTTTTT.

The V call is TRBV18, the J call TRBJ2-7, with 9 bases that match TRBD1. Germline CDR1 KGHSH, CDR2 LQKENI. This CDR3 spans 15 amino acids. V lost 6 bases, J lost 0 bases, and 6 bases stayed unmatched. The CDR3 here is CASSQGQGSSYEQYF. CDR3 sequence (DNA): TGTGCCAGCTCGCAGGGACAGGGAAGCTCCTACGAGCAGTACTTC.

For this clonotype: Since a far larger clone is one base different, this is likely a read error. The chain couples TRBV7-2 to TRBJ2-1; TRBD1 matches at 7 bases. The germline gives CDR1 SGHTA, CDR2 FQGNSA. The V gene end was trimmed by 6 bases and the J gene end by 2 bases; junction bases not matched to a gene: 10. The CDR3 loop spans 16 amino acids. The CDR3 region is CASSLHGTETYNEQFF. The CDR3 DNA is TGTGCCAGCAGTTTACATGGGACAGAAACCTACAATGAGCAGTTCTTC.

The V gene is TRBV19, the J gene TRBJ2-6; D not resolved. V was cut by 10 bases and J by 0 bases, with 10 bases left in between. The CDR3 contains 14 residues. Germline V gene sequence: CDR1 LNHDA, CDR2 SQIVND (reference sequence). CDR3 sequence: CATKKPSGANVLTF. CDR3 sequence (DNA): TGTGCCACCAAAAAGCCCTCTGGGGCCAACGTCCTGACTTTC.

In this sample, this clonotype turned up many times. V gene TRBV20-1 combines with J gene TRBJ2-7; D call uncertain. Germline loops: CDR1 DFQATT, CDR2 SNEGSKA (reference sequence). The CDR3 length is 14 residues. Trimming stripped 7 bases from V and 5 bases from J, with 21 bases between. CDR3 nucleotides: TGCAGTGGGATACTCCTAGGGTCGTATAACGAGCAGTACTTC. Its protein is CSGILLGSYNEQYF.

This clonotype has ten or more counts. V usage is TRBV6-1 and J usage is TRBJ2-3; TRBD2 might be the D (5 bases). CDR3 size: 16 residues. The ends were cut back, 6 bases at V and 1 base at J, with 17 bases in the middle. In germline, CDR1 is MNHNS, CDR2 SASEGT. In DNA form, the CDR3 reads TGTGCCAGCAGGTCGGTCGGGATTGGGGGCACAGATACGCAGTATTTT. Translation: CASRSVGIGGTDTQYF.

In its sample, this clonotype was seen many times. The CDR3 nucleotides are TGTGCTAGTGGGACTGGTTTGTCGGAGACCCAGTACTTC. Its protein product is CASGTGLSETQYF. This chain uses TRBV12-5 with TRBJ2-5; the D is unclear. The ends were cut back, 6 bases at V and 5 bases at J, with 13 bases in the middle. The germline V gene encodes CDR1 LGHNT and CDR2 FRNRAP. The CDR3 is 13 residues long.